The T cell receptor (beta chain) under discussion was sequenced for a study of blood T cell repertoires in COVID-19. About the study: T cells, B-cell-depleted T cells, or PBMCs supplied cDNA or gDNA.

V dropped 6 bases and J dropped 1 base, with 9 bases sitting between them. CDR3 length: 14 amino acids. Germline-derived CDR1 and CDR2 are KGHSH and LQKENI. Per the study methods: Amplification from reference gene primers served as the basis for estimated nucleated cell counts. TCRdb keeps only in-frame clones here, not all; method: immunoSEQ multiplex PCR. V, J and clone size were drawn from that table, and D and trimming were deduced from the DNA. The profile shows about 120,000 clones, roughly 80% of them singletons. Sequencing was done on a sample of peripheral blood. V and J are TRBV18 and TRBJ2-2; D unresolved. The TCR was taken from a human donor in a cohort sampled during active COVID-19. In DNA form, the CDR3 reads TGTGCCAGCTCGTATACAAGGAACACCGGGGAGCTGTTTTTT. It codes for CASSYTRNTGELFF.